Listed below are T cell receptor beta chains from one sample, sequenced in a study of blood T cells in healthy people across ages. TCRdb re-called the 5' RACE reads through MiXCR, storing one row per CDR3 protein. This sample has some 850,000 distinct CDR3 sequences, with roughly 24% found just once. The same data also went into a second study, on T cells of mothers and their children.

Sequences were obtained from blood. Receptor source: a boy under 18 in good health. Each CDR3 is given with its conserved first and last residue. Each record gives: clone size, D gene, V gene, J gene, CDR3 protein, CDR3 DNA. D genes are given only for firm matches. Some rows have no size entry. The others give once, few or many, or a class for an expanded clone.

clone size: -; D gene: -; V gene: TRBV5-5; J gene: TRBJ2-6; CDR3 protein: CASSLPQTASGANVLTF; CDR3 DNA: TGTGCCAGCAGCTTACCTCAAACCGCCTCTGGGGCCAACGTCCTGACTTTC
clone size: -; D gene: -; V gene: TRBV3-1; J gene: TRBJ1-1; CDR3 protein: CASSQERSLTTKGTEAFF; CDR3 DNA: TGTGCCAGCAGCCAAGAAAGGAGTCTTACAACCAAGGGCACTGAAGCTTTCTTT
clone size: -; D gene: -; V gene: TRBV4-2; J gene: TRBJ2-1; CDR3 protein: CASSQWGFHNEQFF; CDR3 DNA: TGTGCCAGCAGCCAATGGGGGTTCCACAATGAGCAGTTCTTC
clone size: few; D gene: TRBD2; V gene: TRBV7-9; J gene: TRBJ2-1; CDR3 protein: CASSPTSGGPGRHTKQFF; CDR3 DNA: TGTGCCAGCAGCCCGACTAGCGGGGGGCCCGGGCGCCACACAAAGCAGTTCTTC
clone size: -; D gene: -; V gene: TRBV29-1; J gene: TRBJ2-5; CDR3 protein: CSVEGRLQETQYF; CDR3 DNA: TGCAGCGTTGAGGGGCGGCTCCAAGAGACCCAGTACTTC
clone size: -; D gene: TRBD1; V gene: TRBV6-5; J gene: TRBJ2-1; CDR3 protein: CASSYGGQANEQFF; CDR3 DNA: TGTGCCAGCAGTTACGGGGGACAGGCCAATGAGCAGTTCTTC
clone size: -; D gene: -; V gene: TRBV12-5; J gene: TRBJ2-5; CDR3 protein: CASGWTLGETQYF; CDR3 DNA: TGTGCTAGTGGTTGGACACTCGGGGAGACCCAGTACTTC
clone size: -; D gene: TRBD1; V gene: TRBV27; J gene: TRBJ2-7; CDR3 protein: CASSPDRGLYELYF; CDR3 DNA: TGTGCCAGCAGTCCGGACAGGGGGCTCTACGAGCTGTACTTC
clone size: -; D gene: TRBD2; V gene: TRBV4-1; J gene: TRBJ2-2; CDR3 protein: CASSPRLAGGWTGELFF; CDR3 DNA: TGCGCCAGCAGCCCGAGACTAGCGGGAGGTTGGACCGGGGAGCTGTTTTTT
clone size: once; D gene: -; V gene: TRBV20-1; J gene: TRBJ2-1; CDR3 protein: CSARDGEQFF; CDR3 DNA: TGCAGTGCGAGGGACGGTGAGCAGTTCTTC
clone size: -; D gene: TRBD1; V gene: TRBV2; J gene: TRBJ2-4; CDR3 protein: CASCRDRDSKNIQYF; CDR3 DNA: TGTGCCAGCTGCCGGGACAGGGATTCCAAAAACATTCAGTACTTC
clone size: -; D gene: -; V gene: TRBV7-8; J gene: TRBJ2-5; CDR3 protein: CASSPDKPETQYF; CDR3 DNA: TGTGCCAGCAGCCCAGACAAACCGGAGACCCAGTACTTC
clone size: few; D gene: TRBD1; V gene: TRBV4-1; J gene: TRBJ1-5; CDR3 protein: CASSRVTGSLQPQHF; CDR3 DNA: TGCGCCAGCAGTCGGGTGACAGGGTCACTACAGCCCCAGCATTTT
clone size: -; D gene: -; V gene: TRBV10-3; J gene: TRBJ2-7; CDR3 protein: CAISDGTGSTYEQYF; CDR3 DNA: TGTGCCATCAGTGACGGGACGGGGAGCACCTACGAGCAGTACTTC
clone size: -; D gene: TRBD2; V gene: TRBV19; J gene: TRBJ2-5; CDR3 protein: CASSYGLAQRETQYF; CDR3 DNA: TGTGCCAGTAGTTACGGACTAGCTCAGCGAGAGACCCAGTACTTC
clone size: few; D gene: TRBD2; V gene: TRBV18; J gene: TRBJ2-7; CDR3 protein: CASSPPGGRGEQYF; CDR3 DNA: TGTGCCAGCTCACCTCCCGGCGGGAGGGGCGAGCAGTACTTC
clone size: -; D gene: TRBD1; V gene: TRBV15; J gene: TRBJ1-1; CDR3 protein: CATRGLDRGSAGYTEAFF; CDR3 DNA: TGTGCCACCAGAGGCCTGGACAGGGGGTCAGCTGGATACACTGAAGCTTTCTTT
clone size: -; D gene: TRBD1; V gene: TRBV5-1; J gene: TRBJ1-5; CDR3 protein: CASSPEGGQGNQPQHF; CDR3 DNA: TGCGCCAGCAGCCCGGAGGGGGGACAGGGGAACCAGCCCCAGCATTTT
clone size: -; D gene: -; V gene: TRBV6-5; J gene: TRBJ2-7; CDR3 protein: CASRSRWRDEQYF; CDR3 DNA: TGTGCCAGCAGATCTCGCTGGAGGGACGAGCAGTACTTC
clone size: -; D gene: TRBD1; V gene: TRBV7-9; J gene: TRBJ2-1; CDR3 protein: CASSIPGQSYNEQFF; CDR3 DNA: TGTGCCAGCAGCATCCCGGGACAGTCCTACAATGAGCAGTTCTTC
clone size: few; D gene: -; V gene: TRBV20-1; J gene: TRBJ2-7; CDR3 protein: CSAGPGQLYEQYF; CDR3 DNA: TGCAGTGCAGGCCCGGGACAACTATACGAGCAGTACTTC
clone size: -; D gene: TRBD2; V gene: TRBV4-1; J gene: TRBJ2-3; CDR3 protein: CASSLPVAAGGRTDTQYF; CDR3 DNA: TGCGCCAGCAGCCTCCCGGTGGCAGCGGGGGGCAGGACAGATACGCAGTATTTT
clone size: few; D gene: -; V gene: TRBV30; J gene: TRBJ2-5; CDR3 protein: CAWNGGAETQYF; CDR3 DNA: TGTGCCTGGAATGGGGGCGCGGAGACCCAGTACTTC
clone size: -; D gene: -; V gene: TRBV7-2; J gene: TRBJ1-3; CDR3 protein: CASSLLGGSFGNTIYF; CDR3 DNA: TGTGCCAGCAGCTTACTAGGGGGATCGTTCGGAAACACCATATATTTT
clone size: -; D gene: -; V gene: TRBV10-3; J gene: TRBJ2-5; CDR3 protein: CAIRNGQEGLQYF; CDR3 DNA: TGTGCCATCAGGAATGGACAAGAGGGTCTGCAGTACTTC
clone size: few; D gene: -; V gene: TRBV25-1; J gene: TRBJ2-3; CDR3 protein: CASSGGEFGTDTQYF; CDR3 DNA: TGTGCCAGCAGTGGGGGGGAGTTTGGCACAGATACGCAGTATTTT
clone size: few; D gene: -; V gene: TRBV20-1; J gene: TRBJ2-5; CDR3 protein: CSARTGPDGTQYF; CDR3 DNA: TGCAGTGCTAGGACCGGTCCCGATGGGACCCAGTACTTC
clone size: -; D gene: TRBD1; V gene: TRBV2; J gene: TRBJ2-5; CDR3 protein: CASNQGVGETQYF; CDR3 DNA: TGTGCCAGCAACCAGGGGGTGGGAGAGACCCAGTACTTC
clone size: few; D gene: TRBD2; V gene: TRBV12-5; J gene: TRBJ2-3; CDR3 protein: CASVSGGPITDTQYF; CDR3 DNA: TGTGCTAGTGTATCGGGGGGGCCTATCACAGATACGCAGTATTTT
clone size: -; D gene: TRBD2; V gene: TRBV20-1; J gene: TRBJ2-7; CDR3 protein: CSAPGRGGYEQYF; CDR3 DNA: TGCAGTGCCCCAGGTCGGGGGGGTTACGAGCAGTACTTC
clone size: -; D gene: TRBD2; V gene: TRBV24-1; J gene: TRBJ2-2; CDR3 protein: CATRTSGYTGELFF; CDR3 DNA: TGTGCCACCAGGACTAGCGGTTACACCGGGGAGCTGTTTTTT
clone size: -; D gene: -; V gene: TRBV12-3/TRBV12-4; J gene: TRBJ1-1; CDR3 protein: CAGSFPFGRENTEAFF; CDR3 DNA: TGTGCCGGCAGTTTCCCCTTTGGCAGGGAGAACACTGAAGCTTTCTTT
clone size: -; D gene: -; V gene: TRBV20-1; J gene: TRBJ2-3; CDR3 protein: CSASWQGRTDTQYF; CDR3 DNA: TGCAGTGCTAGCTGGCAGGGTCGCACAGATACGCAGTATTTT
clone size: -; D gene: -; V gene: TRBV5-1; J gene: TRBJ2-7; CDR3 protein: CASSPGAVSYEQYF; CDR3 DNA: TGCGCCAGCAGCCCAGGGGCGGTCTCCTACGAGCAGTACTTC
clone size: once; D gene: -; V gene: TRBV12-3/TRBV12-4; J gene: TRBJ2-3; CDR3 protein: CASSFGGTPDMQYF; CDR3 DNA: TGTGCCAGCAGTTTTGGTGGTACACCAGATATGCAGTATTTT
clone size: few; D gene: -; V gene: TRBV11-2; J gene: TRBJ2-5; CDR3 protein: CASSQRKGQETQYF; CDR3 DNA: TGTGCCAGCAGCCAACGAAAGGGCCAAGAGACCCAGTACTTC
clone size: -; D gene: TRBD1; V gene: TRBV5-1; J gene: TRBJ2-1; CDR3 protein: CASSLFPKGAGEQFF; CDR3 DNA: TGCGCCAGCAGCTTGTTTCCCAAGGGGGCAGGCGAGCAGTTCTTC
clone size: once; D gene: TRBD2; V gene: TRBV3-1; J gene: TRBJ2-1; CDR3 protein: CASSALPGLALAGENEQFF; CDR3 DNA: TGTGCCAGCAGCGCCCTTCCGGGACTAGCGTTAGCAGGTGAGAATGAGCAGTTCTTC
clone size: few; D gene: -; V gene: TRBV12-3/TRBV12-4; J gene: TRBJ2-2; CDR3 protein: CASSRRIPGELFF; CDR3 DNA: TGTGCCAGCAGCCGAAGGATCCCCGGGGAGCTGTTTTTT
clone size: few; D gene: -; V gene: TRBV5-1; J gene: TRBJ2-5; CDR3 protein: CASSWGRAEETQYF; CDR3 DNA: TGCGCCAGCAGCTGGGGCAGAGCCGAAGAGACCCAGTACTTC
clone size: -; D gene: TRBD1; V gene: TRBV2; J gene: TRBJ1-5; CDR3 protein: CASRDLTGGAQPQHF; CDR3 DNA: TGTGCCAGCAGGGACCTGACAGGGGGAGCTCAGCCCCAGCATTTT
clone size: -; D gene: -; V gene: TRBV7-9; J gene: TRBJ2-3; CDR3 protein: CASSRITPTDTQYF; CDR3 DNA: TGTGCCAGCAGCCGGATAACGCCCACAGATACGCAGTATTTT
clone size: -; D gene: -; V gene: TRBV12-3/TRBV12-4; J gene: TRBJ2-3; CDR3 protein: CASHPSSTDTQYF; CDR3 DNA: TGTGCCAGCCATCCTTCGAGCACAGATACGCAGTATTTT
clone size: once; D gene: TRBD1; V gene: TRBV28; J gene: TRBJ2-7; CDR3 protein: CASTPSGTGAREQYF; CDR3 DNA: TGTGCCAGCACCCCTTCCGGGACAGGGGCAAGGGAGCAGTACTTC
clone size: few; D gene: TRBD2; V gene: TRBV20-1; J gene: TRBJ2-1; CDR3 protein: CSASVVPLADNEQFF; CDR3 DNA: TGCAGTGCTAGCGTCGTTCCGCTAGCGGATAATGAGCAGTTCTTC
clone size: -; D gene: TRBD1; V gene: TRBV12-3/TRBV12-4; J gene: TRBJ1-1; CDR3 protein: CASSPRTGANTEAFF; CDR3 DNA: TGTGCCAGCAGTCCAAGGACAGGGGCGAACACTGAAGCTTTCTTT
clone size: few; D gene: TRBD1; V gene: TRBV20-1; J gene: TRBJ2-7; CDR3 protein: CSARVGQGPYEQYF; CDR3 DNA: TGCAGTGCTAGAGTCGGACAGGGACCTTACGAGCAGTACTTC
clone size: -; D gene: TRBD1; V gene: TRBV28; J gene: TRBJ2-1; CDR3 protein: CASSSTGGSNYNEQFF; CDR3 DNA: TGTGCCAGCAGCTCTACAGGGGGCAGTAACTACAATGAGCAGTTCTTC
clone size: few; D gene: TRBD1; V gene: TRBV6-6; J gene: TRBJ2-1; CDR3 protein: CASSKQGAFYNEQFF; CDR3 DNA: TGTGCCAGCAGTAAACAGGGGGCCTTTTACAATGAGCAGTTCTTC
clone size: -; D gene: TRBD2; V gene: TRBV7-9; J gene: TRBJ2-5; CDR3 protein: CASSPGTSGGKETQYF; CDR3 DNA: TGTGCCAGCAGCCCCGGGACTAGCGGGGGTAAAGAGACCCAGTACTTC
clone size: -; D gene: -; V gene: TRBV9; J gene: TRBJ2-5; CDR3 protein: CASSVNGVATQETQYF; CDR3 DNA: TGTGCCAGCAGCGTAAACGGGGTTGCTACTCAAGAGACCCAGTACTTC